The clone carrying this T cell receptor beta chain was seen only a few times. Its antigen is unidentified. This specimen belongs to a study of identical twins. From the 5' RACE reads, TCRdb called clonotypes with MiXCR, one entry per CDR3 protein. The repertoire holds 510,000 or so distinct CDR3 sequences, with about 15% as singletons. Study-level findings and limits: With monozygotic twins, out-of-frame TCR alpha sharing exceeded what models estimated.

These records were also assigned to another study, of yellow fever vaccine responses in identical twins.

The sample consisted of CD4+ T cells sorted from blood. This receptor was taken from a woman aged 18-30 years in good health.

The CDR3 spells CASSAGLAGGSHQETQYF. The CDR3 DNA follows: TGTGCCAGCAGCGCGGGACTAGCGGGAGGATCCCACCAAGAGACCCAGTACTTC. The V gene is TRBV9, the J gene TRBJ2-5, with 15 bases aligning to TRBD2. Germline values: CDR1 SGDLS, CDR2 YYNGEE. The V gene end was trimmed by 3 bases and the J gene end by 0 bases; junction bases not matched to a gene: 6. The CDR3 is 18 amino acids.